This TCR beta chain was recorded in a study of cytomegalovirus exposure and HLA in healthy donors. A word on this clone: What it recognizes is unknown.

Amplification used 60 Vbeta primers and 13 Jbeta primers. Here immunoSEQ multiplex PCR was the method, and the copy in TCRdb shows in-frame clones only, minus some. The sample shows about 130,000 clones, around 77% of them seen only once. The CDR3 runs 11 residues. Trimming took 4 bases from V and 3 from J, leaving 4 bases between them. Germline V gives CDR1 MNHEY, CDR2 SMNVEV (reference sequence). Healthy bone marrow donors supplied every sample. Regarding the study as a whole: Rarity marked most TCR sequences, yet some public TCRs occurred in many donors. It was shown in a later analysis that HLA-associated TCR beta chains were more clonally expanded than other, equally common chains.

This clonotype originated in a man in his forties or fifties in good health and CMV-seronegative. V gene TRBV27 combines with J gene TRBJ2-7, with D unclear. Material for sequencing was PBMCs. This chain's CDR3 is CASSSNYEQYF. The CDR3 nucleotides read TGTGCCAGCAGTTCTAACTACGAGCAGTACTTC.